The entry below gives a single TCR beta chain sequence along with its context. What it binds is not known. The sample comes from a study of graft-versus-host responses after intestinal transplantation. The V segment lost 5 bases and the J segment 2 bases; nucleotides outside the gene matches: 6. There are 14 residues in the CDR3. The germline V gene has CDR1 SGDLS and CDR2 YYNGEE. Assay: immunoSEQ multiplex PCR; the TCRdb copy retains only in-frame clones and omits some. The data contain about 85,000 clones, roughly 85% of them singletons. The genes are TRBV9 and TRBJ2-5, with 7 bases matching TRBD1. The TCR comes from a human donor who received an intestinal transplant. This material consisted of unstimulated CD4+ T cells sorted from spleen or lymph node cells, taken before intestinal transplant. CDR3 residues: CASSPGQAQETQYF. The CDR3 DNA reads as TGTGCCAGCAGTCCCGGACAGGCTCAAGAGACCCAGTACTTC.